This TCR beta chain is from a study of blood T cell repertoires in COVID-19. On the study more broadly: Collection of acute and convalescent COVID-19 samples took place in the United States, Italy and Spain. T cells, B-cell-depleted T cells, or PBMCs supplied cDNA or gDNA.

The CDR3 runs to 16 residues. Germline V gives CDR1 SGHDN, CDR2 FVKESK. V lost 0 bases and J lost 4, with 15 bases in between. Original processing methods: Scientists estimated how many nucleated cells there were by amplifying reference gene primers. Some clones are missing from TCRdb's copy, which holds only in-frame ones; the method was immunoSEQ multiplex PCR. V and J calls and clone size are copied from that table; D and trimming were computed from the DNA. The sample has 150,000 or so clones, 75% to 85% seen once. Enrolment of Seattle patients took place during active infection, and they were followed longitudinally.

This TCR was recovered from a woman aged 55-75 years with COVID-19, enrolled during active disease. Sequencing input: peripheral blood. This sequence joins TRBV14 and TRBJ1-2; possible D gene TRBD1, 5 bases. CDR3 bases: TGTGCCAGCAGCCAAGATCGGGAGGGGAGGCTCTATGGCTACACCTTC. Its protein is CASSQDREGRLYGYTF.